Following are 21 T cell receptor beta chains from one sample sequenced in a study of shared clonotypes between healthy human individuals. Measured with immunoSEQ multiplex PCR; TCRdb has only the in-frame clones, and not every one. The sample lists approximately 99,000 clones, more than 65% occurring once. The sample taken for sequencing was memory CD8+ T cells sorted from blood. The sample's subset: CD45RO+ cells pooled with CCR7-negative TemRA cells. These receptors originate from a woman aged 25 to 39 in good health.

A remark on this clone: This CDR3 is also generated by other DNA sequences in the sample. The V gene is TRBV19, the J gene TRBJ2-7; D gene uncertain. V lost 3 bases to trimming and J lost 6 bases, with 15 bases between them. The CDR3 length is 14 residues. Germline V lookup: CDR1 LNHDA, CDR2 SQIVND (reference sequence). CDR3 DNA sequence: TGTGCCAGTAGTATGACTGGACCGACGGGCGAGCAGTACTTC. The encoded protein is CASSMTGPTGEQYF.

The sample holds one count of this clone. This rearrangement joins TRBV28 to TRBJ2-3; TRBD2 is a possible D gene (5 bases). V was clipped by 5 bases and J by 3 bases, with 18 bases between them. The CDR3 length is 16 residues. Germline CDR1 is MDHEN and CDR2 is SYDVKM. In DNA, the CDR3 is TGTGCCAGCAGTACCCCTAGCCATGTTGGAACAGATACGCAGTATTTT. Translated: CASSTPSHVGTDTQYF. Full variable domain (missing parts from reference TRBV28 and TRBJ2-3): DVKVTQSSRYLVKRTGEKVFLECVQDMDHENMFWYRQDPGLGLRLIYFSYDVKMKEKGDIPEGYSVSREKKERFSLILESASTNQTSMYLCASSTPSHVGTDTQYFGPGTRLTVL.

The rearrangement links TRBV7-9 to TRBJ2-7, with 10 bases matching TRBD2. V shed 3 bases, J shed 4 bases, and the junction held 6 bases outside the gene matches. This CDR3 region has 15 residues. CDR1 and CDR2 from the germline V gene are SEHNR and FQNEAQ (reference sequence). The CDR3, as DNA: TGTGCCAGCAGCTTTTTCGGGACTAGCGAATACGAGCAGTACTTC. It is translated as CASSFFGTSEYEQYF.

V gene TRBV27 combines with J gene TRBJ2-1; D gene unclear. Germline CDR1 MNHEY, CDR2 SMNVEV (reference sequence). The V gene lost 3 bases and the J gene lost 6 bases, with 9 bases spanning the gap. The CDR3 has 13 residues. CDR3 nucleotides: TGTGCCAGCAGTTTGTTAGATCGCAATGAGCAGTTCTTC. Translated, it gives CASSLLDRNEQFF.

The rearrangement uses TRBV10-3 and TRBJ2-5, with a tentative D call TRBD1 (8 bases). With 2 bases removed from V and 4 bases from J, the gap between germline ends came to 17 bases. The CDR3 loop spans 16 amino acids. Germline-derived CDR1 and CDR2 are ENHRY and SYGVKD. CDR3 loop: CAISETSTGEGETQYF. The CDR3 bases are TGTGCCATCAGTGAGACCTCGACAGGGGAGGGAGAGACCCAGTACTTC.

This clone was counted a few times. The chain joins TRBV27 to TRBJ1-1; D is possibly TRBD1 (6 bases). V lost 2 bases, J lost 1 base, and 14 bases lay in between. Germline V gene lookup returns CDR1 MNHEY and CDR2 SMNVEV (reference sequence). The CDR3 covers 16 residues. The CDR3 spells CASSLAAGAWNTEAFF. The DNA for the CDR3 is TGTGCCAGCAGTTTAGCGGCAGGGGCTTGGAACACTGAAGCTTTCTTT.

This sequence joins TRBV11-1 and TRBJ2-7, with D uncertain. V lost 5 bases and J 2 bases, leaving 7 bases between the germline ends. CDR3 length: 12 residues. Germline V gene lookup returns CDR1 SGHAT and CDR2 FQDESV (reference sequence). The CDR3 coding sequence is TGTGCCAGCAGCCCAACTACCTACGAGCAGTACTTC. As protein: CASSPTTYEQYF.

This sequence joins TRBV6-1 and TRBJ1-2; 9 bases are shared with TRBD1. Germline V gives CDR1 MNHNS, CDR2 SASEGT. CDR3 length: 15 amino acids. J lost 11 bases, V lost 1 base, and 11 bases had no gene match. This CDR3 is CASSEVSGGQGTYTF. CDR3 sequence (DNA): TGTGCCAGCAGTGAAGTCTCCGGAGGACAGGGGACGTACACCTTC.

The chain carries TRBV6-5 and TRBJ1-1, with unresolved D. This CDR3 spans 14 amino acids. Germline V gene sequence: CDR1 MNHEY, CDR2 SVGAGI. Trimming removed 6 bases from V and 1 base from J, with 12 bases in between. The CDR3 loop reads CASRMGSRNTEAFF. The CDR3 nucleotides are TGTGCCAGCAGGATGGGTTCTCGGAACACTGAAGCTTTCTTT.

This chain joins TRBV20-1 and TRBJ1-4; D is possibly TRBD1 (5 bases). The CDR3 has 11 amino acids. V lost 3 bases to trimming and J lost 7 bases, with 6 bases between them. Germline assignment: CDR1 DFQATT and CDR2 SNEGSKA (reference sequence). The CDR3 DNA reads TGCAGTGCTAGCGGGGCTGAAAAACTGTTTTTT. It encodes CSASGAEKLFF.

The J gene is TRBJ2-1, the V gene TRBV15; D remains unclear. The V gene's germline CDR1 is LNHNV and CDR2 YYDKDF (reference sequence). The CDR3 runs 14 residues. The V gene lost 5 bases and the J gene lost 2 bases, with 10 bases spanning the gap. The chain's CDR3 is CATSLDGTYNEQFF. The CDR3 nucleotides read TGTGCCACCAGCTTGGACGGCACCTACAATGAGCAGTTCTTC.

The chain has TRBV4-2 and TRBJ2-5; 11 bases map to TRBD2. Unmatched junction bases numbered 5, after V lost 0 bases and J lost 2 bases. The CDR3 consists of 17 residues. CDR1 LGHNA and CDR2 YNFKEQ come from the germline V gene. The CDR3 reads CASSQETVAGGQETQYF. The CDR3 region has the DNA TGTGCCAGCAGCCAAGAGACGGTAGCGGGAGGGCAAGAGACCCAGTACTTC.

This CDR3 is CAIGMEGPHQPQHF. In DNA form, the CDR3 reads TGTGCCATCGGGATGGAGGGACCCCATCAGCCCCAGCATTTT. The chain uses TRBV10-3 and TRBJ1-5, with TRBD1 as a possible D gene (5 bases). Germline V CDR1 and CDR2: ENHRY, SYGVKD. V was trimmed by 8 bases and J by 5 bases, leaving 16 bases between them. The CDR3 loop spans 14 amino acids.

The V gene is TRBV25-1, the J gene TRBJ2-7; 10 nucleotides align to TRBD1. The germline CDR1 and CDR2 sequences are MGHDK and SYGVNS. This CDR3 contains 18 residues. The ends lost 4 bases at V and 2 bases at J; junction bases unmatched: 14. CDR3 loop: CASSGYLLRDRGTYEQYF. CDR3 coding DNA: TGTGCCAGCAGTGGTTATCTACTCCGGGACAGGGGAACCTACGAGCAGTACTTC.

The rearrangement uses TRBV7-9 and TRBJ2-2; 7 bases agree with TRBD1. The CDR3 has 17 residues. J was trimmed by 8 bases and V by 6 bases; bases with no gene match: 18. Germline lookup yields CDR1 SEHNR and CDR2 FQNEAQ (reference sequence). DNA for the CDR3: TGTGCCAGCAGGACCTCCCGACAGGGCTGGGCATTAGGGGAGCTGTTTTTT. This codes for CASRTSRQGWALGELFF.

CDR3 bases: TGTGCCAGCAGCCCCCCAACAGTCTACGAGCAGTACTTC. Translation: CASSPPTVYEQYF. V and J are TRBV11-2 and TRBJ2-7; no firm D call. The V end lost 5 bases, the J end lost 3 bases, and 11 bases lay between the germline ends. This CDR3 has 13 amino acids. The germline gives CDR1 SGHAT, CDR2 FQNNGV.

The sample holds a few counts of this clone. The rearrangement uses TRBV5-4 and TRBJ1-2; the D gene is possibly TRBD1 (6 bases). This CDR3 comprises 15 residues. V dropped 3 bases and J dropped 2 bases, with 14 bases sitting between them. Germline-derived CDR1 and CDR2 are SGHNT and YYREEE (reference sequence). CDR3 protein: CASSWEGGDNYGYTF. The CDR3 DNA reads TGTGCCAGCAGCTGGGAAGGGGGTGACAACTATGGCTACACCTTC.

The sample holds a few counts of this clone. The V and J genes are TRBV6-4 and TRBJ2-5; D not resolved. The germline gives CDR1 MRHNA, CDR2 SNTAGT. Trimming removed 6 bases from V and 3 bases from J, with 11 bases in between. CDR3 length equals 13 residues. As DNA, the CDR3 is TGTGCCAGCAGCCCCGCCCCCGAAGAGACCCAGTACTTC. Protein product: CASSPAPEETQYF.

The genes are TRBV6-1 and TRBJ2-7; D remains unclear. Trimming cost V 4 bases and J 2 bases, with 15 bases left between them. Germline CDR1 reads MNHNS; CDR2 reads SASEGT. This CDR3 comprises 15 residues. CDR3: CASSASGDGPYEQYF. For the CDR3, the DNA is TGTGCCAGCAGTGCCTCGGGTGATGGGCCCTACGAGCAGTACTTC.

The rearrangement uses TRBV28 and TRBJ1-1; a possible D gene is TRBD1 (6 bases). This CDR3 comprises 16 residues. V was pared by 6 bases and J by 1 base, with 18 bases between. Germline CDR1 MDHEN, CDR2 SYDVKM. CDR3 loop: CASSSTPGGGNTEAFF. CDR3 coding DNA: TGTGCCAGCAGCTCGACCCCGGGGGGCGGGAACACTGAAGCTTTCTTT. Supplemented by reference TRBV28 and TRBJ1-1, the full variable domain reads DVKVTQSSRYLVKRTGEKVFLECVQDMDHENMFWYRQDPGLGLRLIYFSYDVKMKEKGDIPEGYSVSREKKERFSLILESASTNQTSMYLCASSSTPGGGNTEAFFGQGTRLTVV.

This clone was detected once. The V call is TRBV6-6, the J call TRBJ2-7; 7 nucleotides align to TRBD1. Germline CDR1 MNHNY, CDR2 SVGAGI (reference sequence). V was pared by 5 bases and J by 3 bases, with 10 bases of the junction left unmatched. The CDR3 has 15 residues. As DNA, the CDR3 is TGTGCCAGCAGTGCCATACGACGGGACAGCTACGAGCAGTACTTC. Its protein product is CASSAIRRDSYEQYF.